Listed below are T cell receptor beta chains from one sample, sequenced in a study of T-cell memory formation after mild COVID-19. A single record per CDR3 protein comes from TCRdb applying MiXCR to the 5' RACE reads. Counted here are more than 150,000 distinct CDR3 sequences, 20% to 25% occurring once; the ten biggest clones make up about 21%. The sample comprised PBMCs or a T cell subset sorted from them (not recorded which). These receptors came from an adult woman who had mild COVID-19 (a few samples of this study predate the infection). Cell type and time point are not known. Both conserved end residues are part of each CDR3. D genes are given only for firm matches. Not all rows give a size; the values are once, few, many and, for expanded clones, a class.

CDR3nt: TGTGCCAGCAGCTTAGGAGATGGACTAGCGGGGGCAGGGGAGACCCAGTACTTC
CDR3aa: CASSLGDGLAGAGETQYF
v_gene: TRBV7-3
j_gene: TRBJ2-5
abundance: -
d_gene: TRBD2

CDR3nt: TGTGCCAGCAGCTTACTTTGGACAGGGGACCGAGGCACTGAAGCTTTCTTT
CDR3aa: CASSLLWTGDRGTEAFF
v_gene: TRBV7-9
j_gene: TRBJ1-1
abundance: -
d_gene: TRBD1

CDR3nt: TGTGCCAGCAGTTTCGGGGGGGCCAGGAATCAGCCCCAGCATTTT
CDR3aa: CASSFGGARNQPQHF
v_gene: TRBV28
j_gene: TRBJ1-5
abundance: many
d_gene: -

CDR3nt: TGCGCCAGCAGCTTCGGGACTAGCGTCTACAATGAGCAGTTCTTC
CDR3aa: CASSFGTSVYNEQFF
v_gene: TRBV5-1
j_gene: TRBJ2-1
abundance: -
d_gene: TRBD2

CDR3nt: TGCAGTGCTAGAGATAACCTCCCCGCAGGGGAATCTAACTATGGCTACACCTTC
CDR3aa: CSARDNLPAGESNYGYTF
v_gene: TRBV20-1
j_gene: TRBJ1-2
abundance: -
d_gene: -

CDR3nt: TGTGCCAGCAGCTCCAGACTAGTGGCCTACAATGAGCAGTTCTTC
CDR3aa: CASSSRLVAYNEQFF
v_gene: TRBV7-6
j_gene: TRBJ2-1
abundance: -
d_gene: -

CDR3nt: TGTGCCAGCTCACCGGACAGAAAGAACACTGAAGCTTTCTTT
CDR3aa: CASSPDRKNTEAFF
v_gene: TRBV18
j_gene: TRBJ1-1
abundance: -
d_gene: -

CDR3nt: TGTGCCAGCAGCTTTGGCCTAGAGGTCCCCTACAATGAGCAGTTCTTC
CDR3aa: CASSFGLEVPYNEQFF
v_gene: TRBV7-6
j_gene: TRBJ2-1
abundance: -
d_gene: -

CDR3nt: TGTGCCAGCAGCTCCCGGGAGGGGATTATCTATGAGCAGTTCTTC
CDR3aa: CASSSREGIIYEQFF
v_gene: TRBV7-9
j_gene: TRBJ2-1
abundance: few
d_gene: TRBD2

CDR3nt: TGTGCCACCAGGGAAGGGACAGCTGAGCAGTTCTTC
CDR3aa: CATREGTAEQFF
v_gene: TRBV24-1
j_gene: TRBJ2-1
abundance: few
d_gene: TRBD1

CDR3nt: TGTGCCAGCAGTGGACGACTAGCGATTGAGACCCAGTACTTC
CDR3aa: CASSGRLAIETQYF
v_gene: TRBV27
j_gene: TRBJ2-5
abundance: few
d_gene: TRBD2

CDR3nt: TGCAGTGCTAGAAGCGTGAGCTCCTACGAGCAGTACTTC
CDR3aa: CSARSVSSYEQYF
v_gene: TRBV20-1
j_gene: TRBJ2-7
abundance: few
d_gene: -

CDR3nt: TGTGCCAGCAGTACAGGGACTAGCGGCTACACAGATACGCAGTATTTT
CDR3aa: CASSTGTSGYTDTQYF
v_gene: TRBV25-1
j_gene: TRBJ2-3
abundance: -
d_gene: TRBD2

CDR3nt: TGTGCCAGCCGAGGGGGAGGAGAGACCCAGTACTTC
CDR3aa: CASRGGGETQYF
v_gene: TRBV12-3/TRBV12-4
j_gene: TRBJ2-5
abundance: few
d_gene: -

CDR3nt: TGTGCCAGCAGTTACTCGAGGCAGGGTCCATACAATGAGCAGTTCTTC
CDR3aa: CASSYSRQGPYNEQFF
v_gene: TRBV6-5
j_gene: TRBJ2-1
abundance: -
d_gene: -

CDR3nt: TGTGCCAGTAGTCCGGTTCGAAGGGAGACCTCTGGAAACACCATATATTTT
CDR3aa: CASSPVRRETSGNTIYF
v_gene: TRBV19
j_gene: TRBJ1-3
abundance: -
d_gene: -

CDR3nt: TGTGCCAGCAGTTACTCGATAGCTAGCGGCCAAGAGACCCAGTACTTC
CDR3aa: CASSYSIASGQETQYF
v_gene: TRBV6-6
j_gene: TRBJ2-5
abundance: -
d_gene: TRBD2

CDR3nt: TGTGCCAGCAGGTCGGGATCCTACGAGCAGTACTTC
CDR3aa: CASRSGSYEQYF
v_gene: TRBV11-2
j_gene: TRBJ2-7
abundance: -
d_gene: -

CDR3nt: TGTGCCAGCAGTGAATGGGGGTGGCCCGGGGAGCTGTTTTTT
CDR3aa: CASSEWGWPGELFF
v_gene: TRBV6-1
j_gene: TRBJ2-2
abundance: few
d_gene: -

CDR3nt: TGTGCCAGCAGCTTAAGGTTCCAAGAGACCCAGTACTTC
CDR3aa: CASSLRFQETQYF
v_gene: TRBV7-8
j_gene: TRBJ2-5
abundance: few
d_gene: -

CDR3nt: TGTGCCAGCAGCGTAGGGGATAGCGGGGGCCAAGAGACCCAGTACTTC
CDR3aa: CASSVGDSGGQETQYF
v_gene: TRBV9
j_gene: TRBJ2-5
abundance: -
d_gene: TRBD2

CDR3nt: TGTGCCAGCAGCTTAATGGGGAGCGGGACTAGCACAGATACGCAGTATTTT
CDR3aa: CASSLMGSGTSTDTQYF
v_gene: TRBV7-3
j_gene: TRBJ2-3
abundance: few
d_gene: TRBD2

CDR3nt: TGTGCCAGCAGCCAAGATCCCCCGCTGGACAGCACCTCTTATGGCTACACCTTC
CDR3aa: CASSQDPPLDSTSYGYTF
v_gene: TRBV3-1
j_gene: TRBJ1-2
abundance: -
d_gene: -

CDR3nt: TGCAGTGCTGCCCTTGACCGGGACGTAAGCTACGAGCAGTACTTC
CDR3aa: CSAALDRDVSYEQYF
v_gene: TRBV20-1
j_gene: TRBJ2-7
abundance: few
d_gene: -

CDR3nt: TGTGCCAGCAGTTTCAGGGGTAGCACTGAAGCTTTCTTT
CDR3aa: CASSFRGSTEAFF
v_gene: TRBV27
j_gene: TRBJ1-1
abundance: many
d_gene: -

CDR3nt: TGTGCCAGCAGCTTAGACGCTACGGGACCCCGGAACACAGATACGCAGTATTTT
CDR3aa: CASSLDATGPRNTDTQYF
v_gene: TRBV7-6
j_gene: TRBJ2-3
abundance: few
d_gene: -

CDR3nt: TGTGCCAGCAGCTTAAGAGGGGAAGCGGGAGTCTTCCTCTCCTACGAGCAGTACTTC
CDR3aa: CASSLRGEAGVFLSYEQYF
v_gene: TRBV7-9
j_gene: TRBJ2-7
abundance: -
d_gene: TRBD2

CDR3nt: TGTGCCAGCACAGGACAGGGGGACACCGGGGAGCTGTTTTTT
CDR3aa: CASTGQGDTGELFF
v_gene: TRBV9
j_gene: TRBJ2-2
abundance: -
d_gene: TRBD1

CDR3nt: TGTGCCAGCAGGCTTGAGACAGGACAAGAGACCCAGTACTTC
CDR3aa: CASRLETGQETQYF
v_gene: TRBV7-8
j_gene: TRBJ2-5
abundance: few
d_gene: -

CDR3nt: TGTGCCAGCAGCCAAGAGGGAGTAGCGCCAACCTACGAGCAGTACTTC
CDR3aa: CASSQEGVAPTYEQYF
v_gene: TRBV4-2
j_gene: TRBJ2-7
abundance: many
d_gene: -

CDR3nt: TGTGCCACCAGCAGTACAGGGGCAGGAGGCTACACCTTC
CDR3aa: CATSSTGAGGYTF
v_gene: TRBV15
j_gene: TRBJ1-2
abundance: -
d_gene: TRBD1

CDR3nt: TGTGCCAGCCGGCCGGAGGGATATTCCTACGAGCAGTACTTC
CDR3aa: CASRPEGYSYEQYF
v_gene: TRBV27
j_gene: TRBJ2-7
abundance: -
d_gene: -

CDR3nt: TGCAGCGTTGTTGGCGGAAGCTCCTACGAGCAGTACTTC
CDR3aa: CSVVGGSSYEQYF
v_gene: TRBV29-1
j_gene: TRBJ2-7
abundance: few
d_gene: -

CDR3nt: TGCAGTGCTAGACGGCGGTGGGAAGAGACCCAGTACTTC
CDR3aa: CSARRRWEETQYF
v_gene: TRBV20-1
j_gene: TRBJ2-5
abundance: -
d_gene: -

CDR3nt: TGTGCCAGCAGCTTTTCCGGACAGCATGGCTACGAGCAGTACTTC
CDR3aa: CASSFSGQHGYEQYF
v_gene: TRBV11-2
j_gene: TRBJ2-7
abundance: -
d_gene: -

CDR3nt: TGTGCCAGCAGGGGTTTACCCTACAATGAGCAGTTCTTC
CDR3aa: CASRGLPYNEQFF
v_gene: TRBV7-2
j_gene: TRBJ2-1
abundance: -
d_gene: -

CDR3nt: TGTGCCAGCAGCTGGGGGCAGACCAATGAGCAGTTCTTC
CDR3aa: CASSWGQTNEQFF
v_gene: TRBV13
j_gene: TRBJ2-1
abundance: -
d_gene: -

CDR3nt: TGTGCCAGCAGCTTACCCGGACAGGTGTTCTCTGGGGCCAACGTCCTGACTTTC
CDR3aa: CASSLPGQVFSGANVLTF
v_gene: TRBV7-8
j_gene: TRBJ2-6
abundance: -
d_gene: TRBD1

CDR3nt: TGTGCCAGCAGCCTGACGACAGGGGGCTACGAGCAGTACTTC
CDR3aa: CASSLTTGGYEQYF
v_gene: TRBV7-9
j_gene: TRBJ2-7
abundance: -
d_gene: TRBD1

CDR3nt: TGCAGTGCTAGTGACCTGGGATCTAACCTCTACGAGCAGTACTTC
CDR3aa: CSASDLGSNLYEQYF
v_gene: TRBV20-1
j_gene: TRBJ2-7
abundance: few
d_gene: -

CDR3nt: TGTGCCAGCACCGGGGTGGCTAGCGGGACCCATGAGCAGTTCTTC
CDR3aa: CASTGVASGTHEQFF
v_gene: TRBV27
j_gene: TRBJ2-1
abundance: -
d_gene: TRBD2

CDR3nt: TGCGCCAGCAGCCAAGACGGCGGGGCCTCCTACGAGCAGTACTTC
CDR3aa: CASSQDGGASYEQYF
v_gene: TRBV4-3
j_gene: TRBJ2-7
abundance: -
d_gene: -

CDR3nt: TGTGCCAGCAGTACCGGACAGGGGGAAACCGGGGAGCTGTTTTTT
CDR3aa: CASSTGQGETGELFF
v_gene: TRBV6-4
j_gene: TRBJ2-2
abundance: -
d_gene: TRBD1

CDR3nt: TGTGCCAGCAGTCCCAATGGTGACAGTTACAATCAGCCCCAGCATTTT
CDR3aa: CASSPNGDSYNQPQHF
v_gene: TRBV7-9
j_gene: TRBJ1-5
abundance: -
d_gene: -

CDR3nt: TGTGCCAGCATTCCCGGGAGAGACTCCTACGAGCAGTACTTC
CDR3aa: CASIPGRDSYEQYF
v_gene: TRBV12-3/TRBV12-4
j_gene: TRBJ2-7
abundance: few
d_gene: -

CDR3nt: TGCGCCAGCAGCCAAGATCCAGGAGGCACCTACGAGCAGTACTTC
CDR3aa: CASSQDPGGTYEQYF
v_gene: TRBV4-1
j_gene: TRBJ2-7
abundance: many
d_gene: -

CDR3nt: TGCAGTGCCGACCTTCCAACCGGGACAGGCGCTTCCTACGAGCAGTACTTC
CDR3aa: CSADLPTGTGASYEQYF
v_gene: TRBV20-1
j_gene: TRBJ2-7
abundance: many
d_gene: TRBD1

CDR3nt: TGTGCCAGCAGCTTAGTGGTATCAGGGGAGCAGTTCTTC
CDR3aa: CASSLVVSGEQFF
v_gene: TRBV11-2
j_gene: TRBJ2-1
abundance: -
d_gene: -

CDR3nt: TGTGCCAGCAGCGAAATGGGACTTGGGGTCAATGAGCAGTTCTTC
CDR3aa: CASSEMGLGVNEQFF
v_gene: TRBV2
j_gene: TRBJ2-1
abundance: -
d_gene: -

CDR3nt: TGCGCCAGCTCGGGGACTAGCGCTCCGGATACGCAGTATTTT
CDR3aa: CASSGTSAPDTQYF
v_gene: TRBV4-1
j_gene: TRBJ2-3
abundance: -
d_gene: TRBD2

CDR3nt: TGTGCCAGCAGTTTGGCAGGACGATGGCAGTTCTTC
CDR3aa: CASSLAGRWQFF
v_gene: TRBV12-3/TRBV12-4
j_gene: TRBJ2-1
abundance: -
d_gene: -

CDR3nt: TGTGCCAGCAGTTACTCCGGACTAGCGGGGGGGCAGGAGACCCAGTACTTC
CDR3aa: CASSYSGLAGGQETQYF
v_gene: TRBV6-2/TRBV6-3
j_gene: TRBJ2-5
abundance: few
d_gene: TRBD2

CDR3nt: TGCAGCGTAGGAATCCCGGACAGGGCAAGTCAAGAGACCCAGTACTTC
CDR3aa: CSVGIPDRASQETQYF
v_gene: TRBV29-1
j_gene: TRBJ2-5
abundance: few
d_gene: TRBD1

CDR3nt: TGTGCCAGCAGCGGGTCGGGACAGGGGGCGGCTGAGCAGTTCTTC
CDR3aa: CASSGSGQGAAEQFF
v_gene: TRBV9
j_gene: TRBJ2-1
abundance: few
d_gene: TRBD1

CDR3nt: TGTGCCAGCAGCCCCGGGACTAGCGGGAGCCTTCGGGAGACCCAGTACTTC
CDR3aa: CASSPGTSGSLRETQYF
v_gene: TRBV12-3/TRBV12-4
j_gene: TRBJ2-5
abundance: -
d_gene: TRBD2

CDR3nt: TGCGCCAGCAGCGACCAGACAGGGGTCCTAGCTGAAGCTTTCTTT
CDR3aa: CASSDQTGVLAEAFF
v_gene: TRBV5-1
j_gene: TRBJ1-1
abundance: -
d_gene: TRBD1

CDR3nt: TGTGCCAGCAGTGCCCCGGGACGCTACAATGAGCAGTTCTTC
CDR3aa: CASSAPGRYNEQFF
v_gene: TRBV2
j_gene: TRBJ2-1
abundance: few
d_gene: -

CDR3nt: TGCTCCACGGACTCAAACACCGGGGAGCTGTTTTTT
CDR3aa: CSTDSNTGELFF
v_gene: TRBV29-1
j_gene: TRBJ2-2
abundance: few
d_gene: -

CDR3nt: TGTGCCACCAGCAGAGCCTGGCAGGGGGCGAACACTGAAGCTTTCTTT
CDR3aa: CATSRAWQGANTEAFF
v_gene: TRBV15
j_gene: TRBJ1-1
abundance: -
d_gene: TRBD1

CDR3nt: TGTGCCAGCAGCGTAGGGCGGGGTGCAACAGATACGCAGTATTTT
CDR3aa: CASSVGRGATDTQYF
v_gene: TRBV9
j_gene: TRBJ2-3
abundance: -
d_gene: -